This TCR beta chain was identified during a study of control samples from healthy donors and cancer patients. V gave up 0 bases and J gave up 8 bases, with 13 bases separating them. The CDR3 totals 14 residues. Germline CDR1 reads LNHDA; CDR2 reads SQIVND (reference sequence). Using immunoSEQ multiplex PCR, the repertoire was profiled, and TCRdb retains in-frame clones only, with some absent. The table lists approximately 150,000 clones, approximately 91% of them singletons. The chain links TRBV19 to TRBJ1-1, with D tentatively TRBD1 (5 bases). The TCR originated in a man younger than 45 in good health. The sequenced sample was blood. The CDR3 region has the DNA TGTGCCAGTAGTATAGATCCCCAGGGAACGGAAGCTTTCTTT. The encoded protein is CASSIDPQGTEAFF.